The rows below give T cell receptor beta chains drawn from one sample of a study of CD8+ T cells in alopecia areata. Data came from immunoSEQ multiplex PCR; TCRdb stores just in-frame clones and leaves some out. The sample consists of 110,000 or so clones, around 61% of them appearing once. Sequencing was performed on CD4+ T cells sorted from blood. The receptor source for this set is a human donor in good health. Each CDR3 is given with its conserved first and last residue. Fields, in order: V gene, D gene, J gene, clone size, CDR3 protein, CDR3 DNA. The D gene is left open where the match is weak. Only some rows state a clone size, as once, few, many or a class for expanded clones.

TRBV6-5	NA	TRBJ1-1	once	CASSLLGRTEAFF	TGTGCCAGCAGCCTCCTCGGACGCACTGAAGCTTTCTTT
TRBV2	NA	TRBJ2-3	NA	CASGPPFAGRNTDTQYF	TGTGCCAGCGGGCCACCCTTCGCGGGGCGAAACACAGATACGCAGTATTTT
TRBV7-9	TRBD1	TRBJ2-1	NA	CASSLAQGVIEQFF	TGTGCCAGCAGCTTAGCGCAGGGGGTGATTGAGCAGTTCTTC
TRBV27	NA	TRBJ1-1	NA	CASSFGRGITEAFF	TGTGCCAGCAGTTTCGGCAGGGGTATCACTGAAGCTTTCTTT
TRBV29-1	TRBD1	TRBJ1-5	few	CSAMTGGSQPQHF	TGCAGCGCTATGACAGGGGGCAGTCAGCCCCAGCATTTT
TRBV9	NA	TRBJ1-1	few	CASSVAGGMTEAFF	TGTGCCAGCAGCGTAGCAGGTGGGATGACTGAAGCTTTCTTT
TRBV7-8	NA	TRBJ1-5	NA	CASSLAQWQPQHF	TGTGCCAGCAGCTTAGCGCAGTGGCAGCCCCAGCATTTT
TRBV6-1	NA	TRBJ1-2	NA	CASSAREESYGYTF	TGTGCCAGCAGTGCAAGAGAGGAGTCTTATGGCTACACCTTC
TRBV6-6	TRBD1	TRBJ2-7	NA	CASSYSWDSISYEQYF	TGTGCCAGCAGTTACTCTTGGGACAGCATTTCCTACGAGCAGTACTTC
TRBV5-6	NA	TRBJ1-4	NA	CASSSGRLNEKLFF	TGTGCCAGCAGCTCGGGACGGCTGAATGAAAAACTGTTTTTT
TRBV5-4	NA	TRBJ2-5	once	CASSRVTITQETQYF	TGTGCCAGCAGCCGCGTGACTATTACTCAAGAGACCCAGTACTTC
TRBV13	NA	TRBJ2-5	NA	CASSWAKETQYF	TGTGCCAGCAGTTGGGCCAAAGAGACCCAGTACTTC
TRBV13	NA	TRBJ2-7	once	CASSPMESRQVYF	TGTGCCAGCAGCCCTATGGAATCTCGACAGGTTTACTTC
TRBV30	TRBD1	TRBJ1-1	NA	CAWADRVTGAFF	TGTGCCTGGGCAGACAGGGTTACTGGAGCTTTCTTT
TRBV29-1	TRBD2	TRBJ2-5	NA	CSATTSGGPQETQYF	TGCAGCGCCACGACTAGCGGGGGGCCACAAGAGACCCAGTACTTC
TRBV5-1	TRBD2	TRBJ2-1	NA	CASSPTSGGPYNEQFF	TGCGCCAGCAGCCCAACTAGCGGGGGGCCCTACAATGAGCAGTTCTTC
TRBV30	NA	TRBJ2-3	NA	CAWSAGTDTQYF	TGTGCCTGGAGTGCTGGGACAGATACGCAGTATTTT
TRBV5-1	NA	TRBJ1-2	few	CASHPAPEGIYGYTF	TGCGCCAGCCACCCAGCGCCGGAGGGAATCTATGGCTACACCTTC
TRBV29-1	NA	TRBJ1-2	few	CSVGQPVTGYTF	TGCAGCGTTGGTCAGCCAGTCACGGGCTACACCTTC
TRBV30	NA	TRBJ2-7	NA	CAWERSKGYEQYF	TGTGCCTGGGAGAGATCAAAAGGCTACGAGCAGTACTTC
TRBV7-6	NA	TRBJ2-3	once	CASSLYPRDTQYF	TGTGCCAGCAGCTTATACCCTCGAGATACGCAGTATTTT
TRBV6-4	NA	TRBJ2-1	few	CASSDLQLRSYNEQFF	TGTGCCAGCAGTGACTTACAGTTACGCTCCTACAATGAGCAGTTCTTC
TRBV5-1	NA	TRBJ1-1	few	CASSLGRSQTEAFF	TGCGCCAGCAGCTTGGGACGTTCACAGACTGAAGCTTTCTTT
TRBV5-6	TRBD1	TRBJ2-5	NA	CASSPPDGTGGKTQYF	TGTGCCAGCAGCCCGCCCGACGGGACAGGGGGAAAGACCCAGTACTTC
TRBV30	NA	TRBJ1-2	NA	CAWTGRGAVYGYTF	TGTGCCTGGACTGGGCGCGGGGCAGTCTATGGCTACACCTTC
TRBV2	NA	TRBJ2-3	NA	CASNRGDADTQYF	TGTGCCAGCAATAGGGGCGATGCAGATACGCAGTATTTT
TRBV25-1	NA	TRBJ2-1	NA	CASSDNKGGAEQFF	TGTGCCAGCAGTGATAATAAGGGCGGGGCTGAGCAGTTCTTC
TRBV5-4	TRBD1	TRBJ1-1	few	CASSNRDREAFF	TGTGCCAGCAGCAACCGGGACAGGGAAGCTTTCTTT
TRBV2	NA	TRBJ2-3	many	CASSEGSYTQYF	TGTGCCAGCAGTGAAGGGTCTTATACGCAGTATTTT
TRBV29-1	TRBD1	TRBJ1-1	NA	CSYRGKSEAFF	TGCAGCTACAGGGGGAAGTCTGAAGCTTTCTTT
TRBV29-1	TRBD1	TRBJ2-6	NA	CSVRQGALGANVLTF	TGCAGCGTCCGACAGGGGGCGCTTGGGGCCAACGTCCTGACTTTC
TRBV10-3	NA	TRBJ1-6	NA	CASSGGGGNSPLHF	TGTGCCAGCAGCGGAGGCGGCGGCAATTCACCCCTCCACTTT
TRBV25-1	NA	TRBJ2-7	NA	CASIGATFYEQYF	TGTGCCAGCATAGGGGCCACTTTCTACGAGCAGTACTTC
TRBV7-2	NA	TRBJ1-4	NA	CASSLSEKLFF	TGTGCCAGCAGCTTATCCGAAAAACTGTTTTTT
TRBV7-2	NA	TRBJ2-3	few	CASSSSTGADTQYF	TGTGCCAGCAGCTCTTCGACTGGAGCAGATACGCAGTATTTT
TRBV30	TRBD1	TRBJ2-2	few	CAWTGQGTGELFF	TGTGCCTGGACCGGACAGGGCACCGGGGAGCTGTTTTTT
TRBV29-1	NA	TRBJ2-1	few	CSVEDRVDGGQFF	TGCAGCGTTGAAGATCGGGTTGACGGAGGGCAGTTCTTC
TRBV5-4	TRBD1	TRBJ2-2	NA	CASSPGTGNTGELFF	TGTGCCAGCAGCCCCGGGACAGGGAACACCGGGGAGCTGTTTTTT
TRBV5-5	TRBD1	TRBJ1-2	few	CASSLGGTVNYGYTF	TGTGCCAGCAGCTTAGGAGGGACAGTCAACTATGGCTACACCTTC
TRBV6-6	NA	TRBJ1-1	NA	CASRWEIRAPEAFF	TGTGCCAGCAGGTGGGAGATACGTGCCCCTGAAGCTTTCTTT
TRBV6-5	TRBD1	TRBJ2-5	NA	CASSRQGETQYF	TGTGCCAGCAGTCGACAGGGAGAGACCCAGTACTTC